The clone carrying this T cell receptor beta chain was detected ten times or more. The sample originates from a study of neurological immune-mediated disorders. Trimming shortened V by 4 bases and J by 2 bases, and 15 bases separated the two germline ends. From germline, CDR1 is SGHRS and CDR2 YFSETQ. The CDR3 length is 15 residues. Synthesis of cDNA was performed by 5'RACE using 10-nucleotide random UMIs. TCRdb processed the 5' RACE reads anew with MiXCR; each CDR3 protein has one entry. Here the sample spans around 64,000 distinct CDR3 sequences, about 13% being singletons. This receptor was obtained from an older woman with HTLV-1-associated myelopathy (HAM/TSP). The V call is TRBV5-1, the J call TRBJ2-5; D is ambiguous. Source material: PBMCs. The CDR3 here is CASSLGSEVQETQYF. CDR3 in DNA: TGCGCCAGCAGCCTAGGATCTGAGGTTCAAGAGACCCAGTACTTC. Full variable domain (remainder filled in from reference TRBV5-1 and TRBJ2-5): KAGVTQTPRYLIKTRGQQVTLSCSPISGHRSVSWYQQTPGQGLQFLFEYFSETQRNKGNFPGRFSGRQFSNSRSEMNVSTLELGDSALYLCASSLGSEVQETQYFGPGTRLLVL.